This T cell receptor beta chain derives from a study of blood T cell repertoires in COVID-19. Overall study: Italy, Spain and the United States were the sources of the convalescent and acute COVID-19 samples. PBMCs, B-cell-depleted T cells, or T cells were the source of the cDNA or gDNA that made up the material.

Libraries were prepared by immunoSEQ multiplex PCR; TCRdb keeps only in-frame clonotypes and omits some of them. The profile shows about 160,000 clones, under 90% of them singletons. Those who participated ranged in age from about 18 to 95 years and resided in about two dozen US areas. Cohort 3 donors counted as recovered after two negative PCRs, clearance, or resolved symptoms. The TCR was taken from a woman in her fifties or sixties who had recovered from COVID-19. The sequencing input was PBMCs or T cells enriched from blood (not recorded which).

CDR3: CASSITGGLSYEQYF. In nucleotides, the CDR3 is TGTGCCAGTAGTATTACAGGGGGCCTATCCTACGAGCAGTACTTC. This rearrangement joins TRBV19 to TRBJ2-7; 9 positions agree with TRBD1. Germline V lookup: CDR1 LNHDA, CDR2 SQIVND (reference sequence). There are 15 residues in the CDR3. V shed 3 bases, J shed 1 base, and the junction held 4 bases outside the gene matches. The full variable domain, rest sourced from reference TRBV19 and TRBJ2-7, is DGGITQSPKYLFRKEGQNVTLSCEQNLNHDAMYWYRQDPGQGLRLIYYSQIVNDFQKGDIAEGYSVSREKKESFPLTVTSAQKNPTAFYLCASSITGGLSYEQYFGPGTRLTVT.